This record covers a single T cell receptor beta chain. Its antigen is not yet known. The sample holds no much larger clone one base away, and base qualities are not on file. For sequencing of the TCRbeta CDR3 region, genomic DNA was extracted from the sorted cells. The immunoSEQ Assay was used for sequencing of TCRbeta CDR3 regions. Held by TCRdb, this immuneACCESS table contains in-frame sequences only and omits some clones. Under half of the omission traces to an unresolved V gene where checked; the cause of the rest is unknown. This sample comprises more than 20,000 clones, roughly 88% of them detected only once. The ten largest clonotypes hold roughly a quarter of the sample. Patients with a history of autoimmune disease or receiving systemic immunosuppression were excluded from the trial. Peripheral blood for TCR sequencing was collected from all dose cohorts at baseline, on cycle 4 day 1, and on cycle 7 day 1. Samples were obtained from an open-label, multicenter, first-in-human phase I dose-escalation trial of ivuxolimab. The trial enrolled adults with locally advanced or metastatic head and neck squamous cell, hepatocellular, melanoma or renal cell carcinoma. Before TCR sequencing, CD4+ and CD8+ T cells were separately sorted from peripheral blood.

This specimen comes from a study of OX40 agonist ivuxolimab in advanced cancers. In terms of the full investigation: The costimulatory receptor OX40 (CD134) was targeted by ivuxolimab, a fully human IgG2 agonistic monoclonal antibody. Patients were allowed to have had prior anti-PD-1, anti-PD-L1 or anti-CTLA-4 therapy, and approximately 41% of the dose-escalation patients had previously received checkpoint inhibitors. The paper describes the monotherapy dose-escalation part (N = 52 patients) of the phase I trial of ivuxolimab. Of the 50 to 55 patients in dose escalation, about 20 had hepatocellular carcinoma, roughly 15 had melanoma, 9 had renal cell carcinoma and 9 had head and neck cancer. Partial responses occurred in three dose-escalation patients: two with cutaneous melanoma and one with hepatocellular carcinoma. The point of sequencing TCRbeta in the periphery was to test whether ivuxolimab changed TCR sequence diversity and drove clonal T-cell expansion. Intravenous ivuxolimab was administered to patients every 2 weeks at six dose levels: 0.01, 0.1, 0.3, 1.5, 3 and 10 mg/kg. A male proportion of under 85% and a mean age of around 60 years, ranging from 23 to 79, were recorded for the dose-escalation cohort. Points the paper makes about the study in general: Low levels of normalized T-cell clonal expansion were also seen in some nonresponding patients. Which antigens the clonally expanded peripheral T cells were specific for was not determined. In the 0.1-3.0 mg/kg groups, partial responders had among the lowest normalized peripheral clonal expansion, particularly in CD8+ T cells. At doses from 0.1 to 3.0 mg/kg, clonal expansion was seen in both CD4+ and CD8+ blood T cells between baseline and week 6. After ivuxolimab, more expanded clones were found on average in CD8+ T cells than in CD4+ T cells.

In the germline V gene, CDR1 corresponds to MDHEN and CDR2 to SYDVKM. V is trimmed back by 5 bases and J by 1 base, and the junction contains 11 bases that no gene match accounts for. Counted from cysteine to phenylalanine, this CDR3 has 17 amino acids. This entry keeps only the CDR3 DNA: 51 bases, framed from base 1. The specimen was CD4+ or CD8+ T cells sorted from blood, collected in a trial of the OX40 agonist ivuxolimab. The TCR sequence derives from an adult with an advanced solid tumor such as melanoma, head and neck, liver or kidney cancer. The chain is made from TRBV28 and TRBJ2-7; 10 middle bases align to TRBD2. The CDR3 corresponds to CASSPRLAGAKSYEQYF. The DNA is as follows: TGTGCCAGCAGTCCCCGCCTAGCGGGAGCGAAGTCCTACGAGCAGTACTTC.